This T cell receptor (beta chain) was profiled in a study of long-term antiretroviral therapy in people with HIV. immunoSEQ v3.0 was run at survey level. Produced via immunoSEQ multiplex PCR; TCRdb's table is partial and in-frame only. The table lists about 34,000 clones, approximately 81% of them singletons. The study, taken as a whole, reports: Controls showed broader CDR3 length ranges than did the HIV repertoires. The study lacked data on ART adherence, viral resistance or therapy changes. Post-ART, diversity grew, though it stayed under transplant donor control levels.

Notes on this clone: Its target is not known.

The receptor was isolated from a woman aged 25 to 39 with HIV. The starting material was unsorted PBMCs, obtained 2.8 years before starting antiretroviral therapy.

CDR3 region: CAWGTGAGNTIYF. The CDR3 DNA sequence: TGTGCCTGGGGCACAGGGGCTGGAAACACCATATATTTT. The rearrangement joins TRBV30 to TRBJ1-3; 7 positions match TRBD1. Germline values: CDR1 GTSNPN, CDR2 SVGIG (reference sequence). V lost 5 bases, J lost 2 bases, and 3 bases stayed unmatched. There are 13 residues in the CDR3.